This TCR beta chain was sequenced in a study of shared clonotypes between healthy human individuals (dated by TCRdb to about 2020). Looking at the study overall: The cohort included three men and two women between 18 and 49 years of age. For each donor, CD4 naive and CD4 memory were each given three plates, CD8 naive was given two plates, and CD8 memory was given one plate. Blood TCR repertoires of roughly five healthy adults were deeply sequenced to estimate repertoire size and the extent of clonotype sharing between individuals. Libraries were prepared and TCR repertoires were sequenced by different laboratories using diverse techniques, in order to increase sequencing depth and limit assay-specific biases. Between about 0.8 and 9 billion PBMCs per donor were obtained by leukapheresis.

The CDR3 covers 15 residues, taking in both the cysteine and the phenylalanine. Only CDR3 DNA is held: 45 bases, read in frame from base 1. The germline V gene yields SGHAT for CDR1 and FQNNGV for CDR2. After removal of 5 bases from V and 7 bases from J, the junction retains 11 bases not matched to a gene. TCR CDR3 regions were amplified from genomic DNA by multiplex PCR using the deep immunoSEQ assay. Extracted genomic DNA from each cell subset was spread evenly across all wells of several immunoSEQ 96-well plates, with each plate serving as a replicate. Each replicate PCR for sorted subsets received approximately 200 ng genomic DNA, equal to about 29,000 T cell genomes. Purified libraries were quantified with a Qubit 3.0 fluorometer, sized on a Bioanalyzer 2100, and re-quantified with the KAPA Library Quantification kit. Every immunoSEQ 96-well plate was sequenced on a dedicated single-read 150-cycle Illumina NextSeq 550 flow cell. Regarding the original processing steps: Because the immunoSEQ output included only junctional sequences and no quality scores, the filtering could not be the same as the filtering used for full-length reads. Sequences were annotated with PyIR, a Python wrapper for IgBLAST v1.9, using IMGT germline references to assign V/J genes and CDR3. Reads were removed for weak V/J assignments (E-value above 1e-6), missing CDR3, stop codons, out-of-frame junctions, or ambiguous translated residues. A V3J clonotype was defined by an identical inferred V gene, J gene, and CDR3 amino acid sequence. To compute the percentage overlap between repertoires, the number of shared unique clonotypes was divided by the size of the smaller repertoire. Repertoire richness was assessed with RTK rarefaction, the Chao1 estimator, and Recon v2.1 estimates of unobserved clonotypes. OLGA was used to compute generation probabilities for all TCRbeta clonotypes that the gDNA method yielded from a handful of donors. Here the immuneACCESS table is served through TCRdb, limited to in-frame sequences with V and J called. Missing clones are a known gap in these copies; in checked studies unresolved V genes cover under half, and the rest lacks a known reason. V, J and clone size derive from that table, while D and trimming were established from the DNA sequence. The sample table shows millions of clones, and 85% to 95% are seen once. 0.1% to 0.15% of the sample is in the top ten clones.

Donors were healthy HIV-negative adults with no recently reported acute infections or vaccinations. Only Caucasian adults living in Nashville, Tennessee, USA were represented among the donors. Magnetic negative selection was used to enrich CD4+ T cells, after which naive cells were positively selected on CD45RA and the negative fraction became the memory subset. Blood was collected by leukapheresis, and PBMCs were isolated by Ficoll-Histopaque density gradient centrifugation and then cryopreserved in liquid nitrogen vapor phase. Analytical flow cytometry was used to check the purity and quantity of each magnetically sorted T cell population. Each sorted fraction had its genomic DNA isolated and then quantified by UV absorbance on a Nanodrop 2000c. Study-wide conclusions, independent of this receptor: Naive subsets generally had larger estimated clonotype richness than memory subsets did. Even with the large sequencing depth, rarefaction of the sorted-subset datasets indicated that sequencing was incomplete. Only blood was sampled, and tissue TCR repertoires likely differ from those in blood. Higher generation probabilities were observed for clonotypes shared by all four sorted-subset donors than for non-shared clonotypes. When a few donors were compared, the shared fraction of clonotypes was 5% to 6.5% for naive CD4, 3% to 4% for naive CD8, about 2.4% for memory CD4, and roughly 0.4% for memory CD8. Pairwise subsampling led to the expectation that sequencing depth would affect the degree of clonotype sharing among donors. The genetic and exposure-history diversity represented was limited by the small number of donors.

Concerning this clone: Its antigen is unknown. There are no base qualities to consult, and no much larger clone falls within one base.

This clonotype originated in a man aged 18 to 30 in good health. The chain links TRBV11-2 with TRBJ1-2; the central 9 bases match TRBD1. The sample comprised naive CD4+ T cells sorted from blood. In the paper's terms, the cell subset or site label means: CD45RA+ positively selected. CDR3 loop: CASSPPWTGEGGYTF. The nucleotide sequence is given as TGTGCCAGCAGCCCCCCTTGGACAGGGGAGGGTGGCTACACCTTC.